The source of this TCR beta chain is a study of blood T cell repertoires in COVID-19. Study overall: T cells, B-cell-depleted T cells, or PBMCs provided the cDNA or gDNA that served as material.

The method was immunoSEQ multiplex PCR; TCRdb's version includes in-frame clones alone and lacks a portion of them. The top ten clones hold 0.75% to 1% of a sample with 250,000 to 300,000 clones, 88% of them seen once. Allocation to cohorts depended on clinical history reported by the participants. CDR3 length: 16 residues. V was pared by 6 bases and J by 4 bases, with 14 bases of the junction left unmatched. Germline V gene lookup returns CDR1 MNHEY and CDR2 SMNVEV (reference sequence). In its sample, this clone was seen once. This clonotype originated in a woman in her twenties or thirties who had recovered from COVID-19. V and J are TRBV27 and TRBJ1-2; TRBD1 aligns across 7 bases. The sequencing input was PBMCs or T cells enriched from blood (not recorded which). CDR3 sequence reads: CASRITRGQHFYGYTF. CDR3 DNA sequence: TGTGCCAGCAGAATTACTCGGGGACAGCACTTCTATGGCTACACCTTC.